Listed here are 19 T cell receptor beta chains from one sample, sequenced in a study of blood T cell repertoires in COVID-19. Only in-frame clones appear in the TCRdb table, and some are missing; sequencing was by immunoSEQ multiplex PCR. The sample has over 120,000 clones, just over 85% seen once; the top ten hold less than 4.5%. Sequencing was done on a sample of PBMCs or T cells enriched from blood (not recorded which). The receptor source for this set is a man aged 45-60 years who had recovered from COVID-19.

V usage is TRBV7-2 and J usage is TRBJ1-5, with D perhaps TRBD1 (6 bases). Trimming left V 5 bases short and J 1 base short, with 12 bases between. The CDR3 has 15 amino acids. Germline V CDR1 and CDR2: SGHTA, FQGNSA. The CDR3 region is CASSPGDTSNQPQHF. CDR3 nucleotides: TGTGCCAGCAGCCCAGGGGACACCAGCAATCAGCCCCAGCATTTT.

The chain carries TRBV25-1 and TRBJ1-6; no reliable D call. V was cut by 4 bases and J by 6 bases, with 7 bases left in between. CDR3 length: 13 residues. The germline gives CDR1 MGHDK, CDR2 SYGVNS. This CDR3 is CASSGIVNSPLHF. The CDR3 DNA is TGTGCCAGCAGTGGTATCGTTAATTCACCCCTCCACTTT.

CDR3: CASSGSGGYYNEQFF. For the CDR3, the DNA is TGTGCCAGCAGCGGAAGCGGGGGATACTACAATGAGCAGTTCTTC. The V and J genes are TRBV7-8 and TRBJ2-1; 8 bases are shared with TRBD2. The CDR3 runs 15 residues. The V gene's germline CDR1 is SGHVS and CDR2 FQNEAQ. Trimming took 5 bases from V and 3 from J; bases not matched to a gene: 6.

V and J are TRBV7-6 and TRBJ2-6, with D perhaps matching TRBD2 (6 bases). Between the trimmed V and J ends, which lost 1 base and 1 base, there was a span of 11 bases. The CDR3 totals 17 residues. In germline, CDR1 is SGHVS, CDR2 FNYEAQ. The CDR3 is CASSLVAGTSGANVLTF. CDR3 DNA: TGTGCCAGCAGCTTAGTCGCGGGAACTTCTGGGGCCAACGTCCTGACTTTC.

This clone occurred a few times. The CDR3 region has the DNA TGTGCCAGCAGCTTAGACAGGGGAAATATGGGCAATCAGCCCCAGCATTTT. Encoded protein: CASSLDRGNMGNQPQHF. V and J are TRBV7-9 and TRBJ1-5; 7 nucleotides line up with TRBD1. The CDR3 sequence is 17 residues long. V lost 1 base and J lost 2; bases outside the gene matches: 8. Germline V gene sequence: CDR1 SEHNR, CDR2 FQNEAQ (reference sequence).

V is TRBV5-1 and J is TRBJ2-5; unclear D gene. This CDR3 comprises 11 residues. V was trimmed by 3 bases and J by 5 bases, leaving 5 bases between them. Germline V gene data show CDR1 as SGHRS and CDR2 as YFSETQ. CDR3 protein: CASSSGETQYF. CDR3 bases: TGCGCCAGCAGCTCCGGGGAGACCCAGTACTTC.

The chain uses TRBV6-4 and TRBJ1-5; TRBD1 matches 10 bases. Unmatched junction bases numbered 5, after V lost 0 bases and J lost 0 bases. Germline CDR1 and CDR2: MRHNA and SNTAGT. The length of the CDR3 is 18 residues. The CDR3 protein is CASSDSRDRGSSNQPQHF. CDR3 bases: TGTGCCAGCAGTGACTCCCGGGACAGGGGAAGTAGCAATCAGCCCCAGCATTTT.

The rearrangement uses TRBV28 and TRBJ2-4; D uncertain. Per the germline V gene, CDR1 is MDHEN and CDR2 is SYDVKM. The CDR3 runs 14 residues. V lost 5 bases to trimming and J lost 11 bases, with 19 bases between them. The CDR3 loop reads CASSPLWSPFFQYF. The CDR3 DNA reads TGTGCCAGCAGTCCTCTGTGGAGTCCTTTCTTTCAGTACTTC.

The CDR3, as DNA: TGTGCCAGCAGCTTAGAACCATTAACAGGGAACACTGAAGCTTTCTTT. Encoded protein: CASSLEPLTGNTEAFF. The chain uses TRBV7-2 and TRBJ1-1; possible D gene TRBD1, 5 bases. Between the trimmed V and J ends, which lost 1 base and 1 base, there was a span of 13 bases. There are 16 residues in the CDR3. Germline values: CDR1 SGHTA, CDR2 FQGNSA.

This chain links TRBV2 with TRBJ1-1, with a tentative D call TRBD1 (6 bases). CDR1 is SNHLY, CDR2 FYNNEI, per germline. This CDR3 spans 18 amino acids. V lost 6 bases to trimming and J lost 0 bases, with 23 bases between them. The CDR3 here is CASRKGPYRVGVNTEAFF. The CDR3 DNA sequence: TGTGCCAGCAGGAAGGGCCCGTACAGGGTGGGGGTGAACACTGAAGCTTTCTTT.

V is TRBV10-3 and J is TRBJ1-6; 9 bases match TRBD1. Germline CDR1 reads ENHRY; CDR2 reads SYGVKD. The CDR3 extends over 14 amino acids. The V segment lost 6 bases and the J segment 12 bases; nucleotides outside the gene matches: 9. CDR3: CAIRGDREREPLHF. DNA for the CDR3: TGTGCCATCAGGGGGGACAGGGAAAGAGAACCCCTCCACTTT.

This clone has a single count. The chain uses TRBV6-1 and TRBJ1-1; D gene uncertain. This CDR3 spans 14 amino acids. CDR1 is MNHNS, CDR2 SASEGT, per germline. The germline V and J ends were trimmed by 1 base and 12 bases, with 18 bases remaining between them. Written as DNA, the CDR3 is TGTGCCAGCAGTGAAGATCCGGGTTTAGAAAGGACTTTCTTT. Translation: CASSEDPGLERTFF.

The rearrangement joins TRBV4-1 to TRBJ1-2; D gene ambiguous. Germline CDR1 MGHRA, CDR2 YSYEKL. The V end was cut by 1 base, the J end by 5 bases, with 14 bases between. The CDR3 has 15 amino acids. The CDR3 DNA sequence: TGCGCCAGCAGCCAAGGAGCTACAGACCCTTATGGCTACACCTTC. It specifies CASSQGATDPYGYTF.

The chain joins TRBV27 to TRBJ1-1, with D unresolved. With 5 bases removed from V and 1 base from J, the gap between germline ends came to 8 bases. The germline V gene has CDR1 MNHEY and CDR2 SMNVEV (reference sequence). This CDR3 has 13 residues. The DNA for the CDR3 is TGTGCCAGCAGTGTGGAGAAGAACACTGAAGCTTTCTTT. The encoded protein is CASSVEKNTEAFF.

The gene calls are TRBV4-1 and TRBJ1-6, with 7 bases that match TRBD1. The CDR3 is 16 amino acids. The ends lost 4 bases at V and 4 bases at J; junction bases unmatched: 7. Germline lookup yields CDR1 MGHRA and CDR2 YSYEKL. The chain's CDR3 is CASSRGQNEYNSPLHF. The CDR3 nucleotides are TGCGCCAGCAGCCGGGGACAGAACGAGTATAATTCACCCCTCCACTTT.

The V and J genes are TRBV9 and TRBJ2-7; 13 bases are a match to TRBD2. Germline V gives CDR1 SGDLS, CDR2 YYNGEE. V was clipped by 4 bases and J by 2 bases; unmatched bases: 9. The CDR3 runs 17 residues. CDR3 in amino acids: CASSPRTSGRGAYEQYF. The CDR3 nucleotides read TGTGCCAGCAGCCCTCGGACTAGCGGGAGAGGGGCCTACGAGCAGTACTTC. The whole variable domain, filled in from reference TRBV9 and TRBJ2-7, reads DSGVTQTPKHLITATGQRVTLRCSPRSGDLSVYWYQQSLDQGLQFLIQYYNGEERAKGNILERFSAQQFPDLHSELNLSSLELGDSALYFCASSPRTSGRGAYEQYFGPGTRLTVT.

The CDR3 loop reads CASSSGGGGLETQYF. As DNA, the CDR3 is TGTGCCAGCAGCTCGGGCGGGGGTGGTTTGGAGACCCAGTACTTC. The genes are TRBV7-9 and TRBJ2-5, with TRBD2 matching over 7 bases. The CDR3 has 15 residues. The J segment lost 5 bases and the V segment lost 4 bases, leaving 10 bases of the junction unmatched. From germline, CDR1 is SEHNR and CDR2 FQNEAQ (reference sequence).

This chain links TRBV2 with TRBJ1-5; D remains unclear. The V and J ends lost 2 bases and 11 bases respectively, with 10 bases between them. The CDR3 contains 12 residues. From germline, CDR1 is SNHLY and CDR2 FYNNEI. The CDR3 nucleotides read TGTGCCAGCAGTGAACAGTCCCAGACCCAGCATTTT. Amino acid sequence: CASSEQSQTQHF.

J is TRBJ1-1 and V is TRBV6-4; D gene unclear. This CDR3 has 13 residues. Trimming left V 0 bases short and J 8 bases short, with 10 bases between. Per germline, CDR1 MRHNA and CDR2 SNTAGT. The CDR3 spells CASSDSSGREAFF. In DNA form, the CDR3 reads TGTGCCAGCAGTGACTCGTCTGGCAGAGAAGCTTTCTTT.